The sequence of this T cell receptor beta chain was determined in a study of OX40 agonist ivuxolimab in advanced cancers. Broadly, across the study: Ivuxolimab, which targeted the costimulatory receptor OX40 (CD134), was an agonistic, fully human IgG2 monoclonal antibody. Intravenous ivuxolimab was administered to patients every 2 weeks at six dose levels: 0.01, 0.1, 0.3, 1.5, 3 and 10 mg/kg. Among the approximately 54 dose-escalation patients, approximately 20 had hepatocellular carcinoma, roughly 15 melanoma, 9 renal cell carcinoma and 9 head and neck cancer. In the dose-escalation cohort, 82.7% of patients were male, and the mean age was approximately 60 years, with a range of roughly 20 to 85. Patients were allowed to have had prior anti-PD-1, anti-PD-L1 or anti-CTLA-4 therapy, and around two fifths of the dose-escalation patients had been treated with checkpoint inhibitors. Three dose-escalation patients achieved partial responses, one with hepatocellular carcinoma and two with cutaneous melanoma. The purpose of peripheral TCRbeta sequencing was to test whether ivuxolimab changed TCR sequence diversity and led to clonal T-cell expansion. The paper describes the monotherapy dose-escalation part (N ≈ 52 patients) of the phase I trial of ivuxolimab.

Only a few counts were recorded for this clone. It lacks a known antigen. Base qualities are not provided; no much larger clone lies one nucleotide away. Measured from the cysteine to the phenylalanine, the CDR3 is 15 residues long. Left in the record is the CDR3 DNA by itself, 45 bases read in frame from the first base. Per the germline V gene, SGHVS is the CDR1 and FQNEAQ is the CDR2. The V end gives up 2 bases and the J end 2 bases, leaving 6 bases in the junction not matched to a gene. The trial excluded patients who had a history of autoimmune disease or who were on systemic immunosuppression. Peripheral blood for TCR sequencing was collected from all dose cohorts at baseline, on cycle 4 day 1, and on cycle 7 day 1. The samples were taken from a phase I, first-in-human, multicenter, open-label dose-escalation trial of ivuxolimab. Adults with locally advanced or metastatic head and neck squamous cell, hepatocellular, melanoma or renal cell carcinoma were enrolled in the trial. Before TCR sequencing, CD4+ and CD8+ T cells were separately sorted from peripheral blood.

On the study overall, not on this receptor specifically: In partial responders in the 0.1-3.0 mg/kg groups, normalized peripheral clonal expansion was found to be among the lowest, especially among CD8+ T cells. Low levels of normalized T-cell clonal expansion were also seen in some nonresponding patients. At doses of 0.1 to 3.0 mg/kg, clonal expansion of both CD4+ and CD8+ blood T cells was observed from baseline to week 6. On average, CD8+ T cells showed more expanded clones than CD4+ T cells after ivuxolimab. Which antigens the clonally expanded peripheral T cells were specific for was not determined.

Genomic DNA was extracted from sorted cells for sequencing of the TCRbeta CDR3 region. TCRbeta CDR3 regions were sequenced using the immunoSEQ Assay. The clones in this table, taken by TCRdb from immuneACCESS, are in-frame only. Not every clone is retained; where verified, under half of the shortfall comes from an unresolved V gene, and the cause of the rest is unknown. The sample table contains roughly 70,000 clones; only one count was recorded for 85% of them. About 0.83% of the sample is taken by the ten largest. This chain is built from TRBV7-8 and TRBJ2-7, and TRBD2 matches 7 of the central bases. Source: CD4+ or CD8+ T cells sorted from blood, taken in a trial of the OX40 agonist ivuxolimab. The source of this sequence is an adult with an advanced solid tumor such as melanoma, head and neck, liver or kidney cancer. The CDR3 amino acid sequence is: CASSLSPGTTYEQYF. The bases are TGTGCCAGCAGCTTATCGCCTGGGACTACCTACGAGCAGTACTTC.